This T cell receptor (beta chain) was sequenced in a study of T cell responses to AZD1222 COVID-19 vaccine. On this clone itself: What it recognizes is unknown.

Profiled with immunoSEQ multiplex PCR; TCRdb holds only in-frame clones, not every one. The sample has about 120,000 clones, 92% seen once. V was pared by 10 bases and J by 6 bases, with 5 bases of the junction left unmatched. This CDR3 region has 13 residues. Germline CDR1 MNHEY, CDR2 SVGAGI. Whole-study results and caveats: Nearly half of spike-specific TCRs reportedly target unmutated variant regions. The donors showed a predominance of white British ancestry and of females, with possible underestimation of clonal diversity.

The origin of this receptor is an adult in good health. This chain joins TRBV6-5 and TRBJ1-5; 11 bases line up with TRBD1. Specimen: peripheral blood, collected on day 0 of AZD1222 vaccination. The CDR3 reads CATWGTGGQPQHF. CDR3 bases: TGTGCCACCTGGGGGACAGGGGGTCAGCCCCAGCATTTT.